Shown below are 2 T cell receptor beta chains from a single sample sequenced in a study of monozygotic twins with inflammatory bowel disease. TCRdb reworked the 5' RACE reads into one entry per CDR3 protein, no DNA. The table lists around 150,000 distinct CDR3 sequences. The sample taken for sequencing was blood. Every receptor here comes from a human donor with ulcerative colitis or Crohn's disease, or a healthy co-twin of an affected twin (not recorded which).

The chain has TRBV24-1 and TRBJ2-1; TCRdb lists TRBD2, though no DNA is available to test this call. Germline V gene lookup returns CDR1 KGHDR and CDR2 SFDVKD. CDR3 length: 16 amino acids. CDR3 sequence: CATSDQAGGYYNEQFF.

The rearrangement links TRBV24-1 to TRBJ2-2. Germline CDR1 and CDR2: KGHDR and SFDVKD. This CDR3 region has 14 residues. CDR3 region: CATSDAHLTGELFF.